A single sample gave rise to the 28 T cell receptor beta chains below, sequenced in a study of T-cell memory formation after mild COVID-19. A single record per CDR3 protein comes from TCRdb applying MiXCR to the 5' RACE reads. The sample contains more than 350,000 distinct CDR3 sequences, more than 15% of which appear only once. The sequenced sample was PBMCs or a T cell subset sorted from them (not recorded which). These TCRs come from a man aged 18 to 29 who had mild COVID-19 (a few samples of this study predate the infection). Cell type and time point are not known.

This chain links TRBV2 with TRBJ2-1, with TRBD2 matching 8 bases. The germline V gene has CDR1 SNHLY and CDR2 FYNNEI. The CDR3 totals 15 residues. V was clipped by 9 bases and J by 4 bases; unmatched bases: 11. DNA of the CDR3: TGTGCCAGTTCCCCGCTGCGGGGGGCTTACAATGAGCAGTTCTTC. It yields the protein CASSPLRGAYNEQFF.

This clonotype came up a few times. The chain combines TRBV10-2 with TRBJ2-7; D assignment may be TRBD1 or TRBD2 (5 bases each). V gave up 6 bases and J gave up 2 bases, with 17 bases separating them. The CDR3 covers 15 residues. The V gene's germline CDR1 is WSHSY and CDR2 SAAADI. CDR3 protein: CASRDLRDPPYEQYF. The CDR3 bases are TGCGCCAGCAGGGATCTCAGGGACCCTCCCTACGAGCAGTACTTC.

In this sample, this clonotype turned up once. The CDR3 nucleotides read TGTGCCAGCAGCGACAGGGACTACTCTGGAAACACCATATATTTT. Its protein is CASSDRDYSGNTIYF. The V and J genes are TRBV12-3 or TRBV12-4 and TRBJ1-3, with TRBD1 matching over 7 bases. CDR3 length: 15 residues. Trimming cost V 6 bases and J 0 bases; bases outside gene matches: 5.

DNA for the CDR3: TGCAGTGCCCTTAGCGGGGGAGAGGAGACCCAGTACTTC. It is translated as CSALSGGEETQYF. V is TRBV20-1 and J is TRBJ2-5; TRBD2 matches 9 bases. Germline CDR1 and CDR2: DFQATT and SNEGSKA (reference sequence). V was clipped by 6 bases and J by 5 bases; unmatched bases: 7. The CDR3 has 13 amino acids.

This clonotype was counted between two and nine times. V is TRBV7-9 and J is TRBJ1-4; a possible D gene is TRBD1 (5 bases). The V gene's germline CDR1 is SEHNR and CDR2 FQNEAQ (reference sequence). V was pared by 4 bases and J by 7 bases, with 22 bases between. CDR3 length: 17 residues. The CDR3 sequence: CASSSVRPGHRGEKLFF. In DNA, the CDR3 is TGTGCCAGCAGCTCCGTCAGGCCGGGGCACCGCGGTGAAAAACTGTTTTTT.

The chain couples TRBV20-1 to TRBJ2-3; perhaps TRBD2 as D (7 bases). Trimming removed 0 bases from V and 11 bases from J, with 15 bases in between. CDR1 DFQATT and CDR2 SNEGSKA come from the germline V gene (reference sequence). The CDR3 consists of 13 residues. For the CDR3, the DNA is TGCAGTGCTAGAGATCGGCGGGGGCATGGGCAGTATTTT. Translated: CSARDRRGHGQYF.

DNA of the CDR3: TGTGCCAGCAGTTACTCGACGGACACTGAGCAGTTCTTC. Its protein is CASSYSTDTEQFF. The J gene is TRBJ2-1, the V gene TRBV6-5; tentatively, D is TRBD1 (5 bases). This CDR3 region has 13 residues. CDR1 and CDR2 from the germline V gene are MNHEY and SVGAGI. V was trimmed by 0 bases and J by 9 bases, leaving 9 bases between them.

This clonotype is a singleton in its sample. The chain links TRBV4-3 to TRBJ2-1; no definite D call. V was clipped by 3 bases and J by 9 bases, with 12 bases between them. The CDR3 contains 13 residues. Germline V lookup: CDR1 LGHNA, CDR2 YSLEER. The CDR3 reads CASSQRRVGEQFF. The CDR3 DNA is TGCGCCAGCAGCCAGAGAAGGGTCGGTGAGCAGTTCTTC.

This clonotype has a count of ten or more. This sequence joins TRBV20-1 and TRBJ2-3, with unresolved D. With 6 bases removed from V and 0 bases from J, the gap between germline ends came to 10 bases. CDR1 is DFQATT and CDR2 is SNEGSKA in the germline V gene (reference sequence). The CDR3 is made up of 13 amino acids. CDR3 amino acids: CSAPYLSTDTQYF. DNA of the CDR3: TGCAGTGCACCTTACCTAAGCACAGATACGCAGTATTTT.

There are many counts of this clonotype. The CDR3 region is CASSLGGTGSSYEQYV. DNA for the CDR3: TGTGCCAGCAGCTTGGGGGGGACAGGGAGCTCCTACGAGCAGTACGTC. The chain has TRBV7-9 and TRBJ2-7, with 9 bases lining up with TRBD1. J gave up 0 bases and V 3 bases, and 6 bases lay outside the gene matches. The CDR3 extends over 16 amino acids. Germline CDR1 and CDR2: SEHNR and FQNEAQ (reference sequence).

This clonotype came up a few times. This sequence joins TRBV14 and TRBJ1-5, with no clear D. Germline V gives CDR1 SGHDN, CDR2 FVKESK. The CDR3 is 14 residues long. V lost 2 bases and J lost 11, with 16 bases in between. The CDR3 reads CASSQLSDPVTQHF. Written as DNA, the CDR3 is TGTGCCAGCAGCCAACTGTCAGACCCTGTTACCCAGCATTTT.

This clonotype has just a few counts. The gene calls are TRBV6-5 and TRBJ1-2; D gene ambiguous. Trimming took off 0 bases at V and 7 bases at J, with 12 bases between the two ends. This CDR3 has 14 residues. Germline V gives CDR1 MNHEY, CDR2 SVGAGI. CDR3 sequence (DNA): TGTGCCAGCAGTTACTCGAACGTTCTGGGTGGCTACACCTTC. Amino acid sequence: CASSYSNVLGGYTF.

The chain combines TRBV4-1 with TRBJ1-2; D is uncertain. The CDR3 length is 17 residues. Germline loops: CDR1 MGHRA, CDR2 YSYEKL. V lost 1 base and J lost 2, with 17 bases in between. The CDR3 bases are TGCGCCAGCAGCCAAGGTTCTTTGGGGAGAATAAACTATGGCTACACCTTC. This sequence encodes CASSQGSLGRINYGYTF.

The J gene is TRBJ1-5, the V gene TRBV28, with TRBD1 matching over 7 bases. The CDR3 is 13 residues long. CDR1 MDHEN and CDR2 SYDVKM come from the germline V gene. The V gene end was trimmed by 10 bases and the J gene end by 2 bases; junction bases not matched to a gene: 5. The CDR3 region is CANSGQRNQPQHF. CDR3 DNA sequence: TGTGCCAACTCGGGACAGCGCAATCAGCCCCAGCATTTT.

The sample holds a few counts of this clonotype. The V gene is TRBV7-2, the J gene TRBJ2-6; no firm D call. The V gene lost 5 bases and the J gene lost 0 bases, with 11 bases spanning the gap. Germline lookup yields CDR1 SGHTA and CDR2 FQGNSA. This CDR3 is built from 16 residues. CDR3 DNA: TGTGCCAGCAGCATAAGGTGGGGCTCTGGGGCCAACGTCCTGACTTTC. Amino acid sequence: CASSIRWGSGANVLTF.

This clonotype has only a few counts. The chain has TRBV12-3 or TRBV12-4 and TRBJ2-2; D is unresolved. The germline V and J ends were trimmed by 8 bases and 7 bases, with 11 bases remaining between them. This CDR3 is 12 amino acids long. CDR3 sequence (DNA): TGTGCCAGCCCATCCTCGGGCGGGGAGCTGTTTTTT. It is translated as CASPSSGGELFF.

V and J are TRBV7-9 and TRBJ2-6, with a weak D call TRBD2 (5 bases). Per the germline V gene, CDR1 is SEHNR and CDR2 is FQNEAQ (reference sequence). The CDR3 spans 16 residues. Deletions cut 5 bases from V and 0 bases from J, with 11 bases between. The CDR3 DNA reads TGTGCCAGCAGCCCCGGGGTCCGCTCTGGGGCCAACGTCCTGACTTTC. Encoded protein: CASSPGVRSGANVLTF. Full variable domain (missing parts from reference TRBV7-9 and TRBJ2-6): DTGVSQNPRHKITKRGQNVTFRCDPISEHNRLYWYRQTLGQGPEFLTYFQNEAQLEKSRLLSDRFSAERPKGSFSTLEIQRTEQGDSAMYLCASSPGVRSGANVLTFGAGSRLTVL.

This clonotype has only a few counts. This rearrangement joins TRBV6-2 or TRBV6-3 to TRBJ2-2; D gene uncertain. Per the germline V gene, CDR1 is MNHEY and CDR2 is SVGEGT. Between the trimmed V and J ends, which lost 5 bases and 7 bases, there was a span of 14 bases. There are 14 residues in the CDR3. CDR3 sequence: CASSPPSSIGELFF. DNA for the CDR3: TGTGCCAGCAGTCCCCCTTCGTCTATCGGGGAGCTGTTTTTT.

V and J are TRBV7-2 and TRBJ1-6, with a possible D match to TRBD1 (5 bases). The CDR3 extends over 14 amino acids. Trimming left V 2 bases short and J 10 bases short, with 12 bases between. Germline values: CDR1 SGHTA, CDR2 FQGNSA. The CDR3 DNA follows: TGTGCCAGCAGCTTAACCGTTAAGGGGTCACCCCTCCACTTT. Its protein is CASSLTVKGSPLHF.

This clonotype was picked up a small number of times. V and J are TRBV29-1 and TRBJ2-2, with D unresolved. Trimming stripped 0 bases from V and 4 bases from J, with 6 bases between. Germline CDR1 reads SQVTM; CDR2 reads ANQGSEA. CDR3 size: 13 residues. CDR3 in amino acids: CSVEDPSTGELFF. The CDR3 coding sequence is TGCAGCGTTGAAGATCCTAGCACCGGGGAGCTGTTTTTT.

This clonotype was detected ten times or more. V and J are TRBV5-1 and TRBJ2-1; no clear D. Trimming took off 0 bases at V and 12 bases at J, with 10 bases between the two ends. In germline, CDR1 is SGHRS, CDR2 YFSETQ. This CDR3 spans 12 amino acids. This CDR3 reads CASSLGSRGQFF. The CDR3 coding sequence is TGCGCCAGCAGCTTGGGCTCTAGAGGGCAGTTCTTC.

This chain connects TRBV7-2 to TRBJ2-1; TRBD2 matches 8 bases. The CDR3 runs 15 residues. Unmatched junction bases numbered 7, after V lost 6 bases and J lost 3 bases. The V gene's germline CDR1 is SGHTA and CDR2 FQGNSA. The CDR3 nucleotides are TGTGCCAGCAGTCCCAGCGGGGGCATCTACAATGAGCAGTTCTTC. Protein: CASSPSGGIYNEQFF.

This clonotype was seen a handful of times. V and J are TRBV6-5 and TRBJ2-3, with 7 bases identical to TRBD2. V was clipped by 1 base and J by 2 bases; unmatched bases: 3. Germline CDR1 reads MNHEY; CDR2 reads SVGAGI. The CDR3 totals 15 residues. CDR3 residues: CASSYWGGSTDTQYF. CDR3 coding DNA: TGTGCCAGCAGTTACTGGGGGGGGTCCACAGATACGCAGTATTTT.

This clonotype has a handful of counts. The V and J genes are TRBV5-5 and TRBJ2-7; perhaps D is TRBD1 or TRBD2 (5 bases each). Trimming stripped 1 base from V and 9 bases from J, with 14 bases between. Per germline, CDR1 SGHKS and CDR2 YYEKEE (reference sequence). The CDR3 length is 13 residues. Written as DNA, the CDR3 is TGTGCCAGCAGCTTGAATGGGGCGAGGGGGCAGTACGTC. This encodes CASSLNGARGQYV.

This clonotype came up many times. This chain joins TRBV20-1 and TRBJ2-1; D gene unclear. Germline-derived CDR1 and CDR2 are DFQATT and SNEGSKA (reference sequence). Between the trimmed V and J ends, which lost 2 bases and 9 bases, there was a span of 2 bases. This CDR3 has 9 residues. CDR3: CSARSEQFF. The CDR3 nucleotides are TGCAGTGCTAGAAGTGAGCAGTTCTTC.

This chain joins TRBV29-1 and TRBJ1-4; possibly TRBD1 for D (6 bases). This CDR3 is built from 14 residues. Trimming stripped 0 bases from V and 7 bases from J, with 12 bases between. Germline values: CDR1 SQVTM, CDR2 ANQGSEA. The CDR3 spells CSVEDTGKGEKLFF. DNA of the CDR3: TGCAGCGTTGAAGACACAGGGAAGGGTGAAAAACTGTTTTTT.

This rearrangement joins TRBV2 to TRBJ2-7; perhaps D is TRBD1 or TRBD2 (5 bases each). The V end was cut by 6 bases, the J end by 3 bases, with 12 bases between. The V gene's germline CDR1 is SNHLY and CDR2 FYNNEI. The CDR3 runs to 13 residues. The CDR3 protein is CASRRGWNYEQYV. CDR3 coding DNA: TGTGCCAGCAGGAGGGGATGGAACTACGAGCAGTACGTC.

The rearrangement links TRBV6-5 to TRBJ2-5; no firm D call. The V end was cut by 6 bases, the J end by 5 bases, with 16 bases between. Germline V lookup: CDR1 MNHEY, CDR2 SVGAGI. The CDR3 runs 14 residues. The CDR3 protein is CASRPGVGWETQYF. For the CDR3, the DNA is TGTGCCAGCAGACCCGGAGTGGGGTGGGAGACCCAGTACTTC.